This TCR beta chain was identified in a study of Ad26.COV2.S vaccination and SARS-CoV-2 variants listed by TCRdb under 2021. Regarding the research as a whole: Donors in the vaccine arm were drawn from COV1001, a multicentre, randomized, double-blind, placebo-controlled phase I-IIa trial testing Ad26.COV2.S in healthy adults. Dosing of Ad26.COV2.S was intramuscular, at either 5x10^10 or 1x10^11 viral particles, delivered as one shot or as two shots spaced 56 days apart. The specificity and breadth of SARS-CoV-2-reactive T cell receptors after Ad26.COV2.S vaccination were assessed by TCRbeta repertoire sequencing. The TCR-sequenced set comprised roughly 30 samples: approximately 19 Ad26.COV2.S vaccine recipients, 5 placebo recipients and 8 SARS-CoV-2 convalescent individuals. Trial participants were randomized into five groups of five: low-dose or high-dose Ad26.COV2.S given once or twice, or placebo on both occasions. Throughout the experiments and outcome assessment, investigators stayed blinded to trial group allocation.

The immunoSEQ Assay was the method used to sequence TCRbeta CDR3 regions. After extraction, genomic DNA underwent amplification by bias-controlled multiplex PCR, followed by high-throughput sequencing. In the original analysis: To quantify the absolute abundance of every unique TCRbeta CDR3 region, sequences were collapsed and filtered. T cell fraction was estimated by normalizing TCRbeta template counts to usable DNA, which was measured by amplifying reference genes present in all nucleated cells. Repertoire TCRs were annotated as SARS-CoV-2-specific by exact matching of V gene, CDR3 amino acid sequence and J gene to a known reactive TCR set. The reference SARS-CoV-2 TCR set was obtained from MIRA and was filtered for enrichment in COVID-19-positive ImmuneCODE repertoires, whereby public or cross-reactive TCRs were removed. Using the MIRA antigens, annotated TCRs were further analysed by specific ORF or by position within an ORF. Breadth was defined as the number of annotated unique rearrangements divided by the total number of unique productive rearrangements, and depth was defined as the summed frequency of the annotated unique rearrangements. Two-sided Wilcoxon rank-sum tests were used to compare TCR breadth between groups. TCRdb carries this immuneACCESS record with in-frame sequences only. Its versions omit some clonotypes, under half of them owing to an unresolved V gene in the studies checked, with the rest unexplained. That table is the source of V, J and clone size, and D and trimming were worked out from the DNA. This sample gives almost 400,000 clones in total; around nine tenths of them show up just once. Jointly, the top ten make up about 1.9% of the sample.

Summary of the overall study and its limitations: Comparing responses between vaccine doses or regimens was not something the study was powered to do. Ad26.COV2.S recipients had higher spike-specific TCR breadth than placebo recipients (P = 0.0014). The authors noted that the TCR breadth and depth analyses may have underestimated total T cell responses. Non-spike TCR breadth was comparable between vaccine and placebo recipients, consistent with the vaccine containing only spike. Substantial breadth of spike-specific CD8+ and CD4+ T cell responses was reported after vaccination.

The intended sense of this specimen's treatment or condition label: 19 received Ad26.COV2.S at low or high dose, single or two shots; 5 received placebo; per-sample allocation not given. Repertoires of vaccine and placebo recipients were sequenced from samples taken on day 63 after the first injection. Cohort 1b enrolled 25 or so adults aged 18-55 years at a single site in Boston, USA, between 29 July and 7 August 2020. Ad26.COV2.S was a replication-incompetent adenovirus type 26 vector that expressed a prefusion-stabilized SARS-CoV-2 spike protein derived from the original Wuhan strain. Concerning this clone itself: Its antigen specificity is not known. The input lacks base qualities; no much larger clone sits a single base away.

The sequence was obtained from a person aged 18-60 years who received the Ad26.COV2.S COVID-19 vaccine or a placebo. The source was peripheral blood, collected in a trial of Ad26.COV2.S vaccine versus placebo.

The CDR3 is CASSDGATSATEKLFF. The DNA is TGTGCCAGCAGCGACGGGGCGACCTCTGCGACGGAAAAACTGTTTTTT. The V and J segments used are TRBV6-2 or TRBV6-3 and TRBJ1-4; possibly the D gene is TRBD1, per 5 matching bases. At the junction V is shortened by 6 bases and J by 8 bases, with 22 bases in between. From the cysteine up to the phenylalanine, the CDR3 has a length of 16 residues. The DNA shown is the 48-base CDR3, in frame from base 1. CDR1 is given as MNHEY and CDR2 as SVGEGT, both from the germline V gene.